The 15 T cell receptor beta chains given below trace back to one sample, sequenced in a study of cytomegalovirus exposure and HLA in healthy donors (dated by TCRdb to about 2017). Library preparation used the immunoSEQ multiplex PCR assay. For the multiplex PCR, a mixture combining 60 forward primers for TCR Vbeta segments and 13 reverse primers for TCR Jbeta segments was used. This is the immuneACCESS table as TCRdb keeps it, with only in-frame sequences that have V and J called. A part of the clones is gone; compared with another copy, unresolved V genes explain less than half, and the rest is unexplained. Within this sample are some 150,000 clones, with 80% to 85% of them counted one time only. The top ten hold around 1.3% of the sample. The sample was PBMCs. Receptor source: a female donor in good health and CMV-seronegative.

This chain connects TRBV5-1 to TRBJ2-4; D is perhaps TRBD2 (7 bases). CDR1 is SGHRS and CDR2 is YFSETQ in the germline V gene. V dropped 1 base and J dropped 0 bases, with 11 bases sitting between them. This CDR3 contains 16 residues. CDR3 in DNA: TGCGCCAGCAGCTTGATCGGGGGGCCAGCCAAAAACATTCAGTACTTC. This encodes CASSLIGGPAKNIQYF.

V usage is TRBV28 and J usage is TRBJ2-7; D unresolved. CDR3 length: 12 amino acids. Trimming removed 5 bases at V and 0 bases at J, with 5 bases between. CDR1 MDHEN and CDR2 SYDVKM come from the germline V gene. Here the CDR3 reads CASSASSYEQYF. The CDR3 coding sequence is TGTGCCAGCAGTGCGAGCTCCTACGAGCAGTACTTC.

The V gene is TRBV11-2, the J gene TRBJ2-4, with no clear D. This CDR3 comprises 16 residues. Trimming took 8 bases from V and 0 from J, leaving 17 bases between them. The germline gives CDR1 SGHAT, CDR2 FQNNGV. The chain's CDR3 is CASGYSLTTAKNIQYF. In DNA, the CDR3 is TGTGCCAGCGGCTACAGCTTAACCACAGCCAAAAACATTCAGTACTTC.

This chain connects TRBV4-2 to TRBJ1-2; tentatively, D is TRBD1 (6 bases). The CDR3 contains 16 residues. Germline loops: CDR1 LGHNA, CDR2 YNFKEQ. Deletions cut 0 bases from V and 6 bases from J, with 17 bases between. In DNA, the CDR3 is TGTGCCAGCAGCCAAGATCCCGGACAGCGGGGTAATGGCTACACCTTC. This gives the protein CASSQDPGQRGNGYTF.

The chain uses TRBV29-1 and TRBJ2-2; 13 bases align to TRBD2. Germline trimming cut 5 bases from V and 4 bases from J; bases unmatched to any gene: 4. Germline CDR1 SQVTM, CDR2 ANQGSEA. CDR3 length: 15 residues. The chain's CDR3 is CSVRTSGSPTGELFF. Here the CDR3 DNA reads TGCAGCGTTCGGACTAGCGGGAGCCCCACCGGGGAGCTGTTTTTT.

The V and J genes are TRBV6-5 and TRBJ2-2; no definite D call. CDR1 and CDR2 from the germline V gene are MNHEY and SVGAGI. The CDR3 extends over 13 amino acids. V shed 6 bases and J shed 0 bases, with 5 bases lying between them. The CDR3 sequence is CASRSSNTGELFF. In DNA, the CDR3 is TGTGCCAGCAGATCCTCGAACACCGGGGAGCTGTTTTTT.

The sample holds one count of this clone. V and J are TRBV2 and TRBJ2-7; a possible D gene is TRBD1 (6 bases). The CDR3 contains 11 residues. CDR1 is SNHLY, CDR2 FYNNEI, per germline. V lost 10 bases and J lost 6, with 13 bases in between. CDR3 residues: CATLDRLEQYF. The CDR3 DNA is TGTGCCACCCTGGACAGACTCGAGCAGTACTTC.

The chain joins TRBV7-6 to TRBJ1-3, with a tentative D call TRBD1 (5 bases). Germline V CDR1 and CDR2: SGHVS, FNYEAQ. The V end lost 0 bases, the J end lost 2 bases, and 8 bases lay between the germline ends. This CDR3 is 15 amino acids long. CDR3 sequence: CASSLAGGTGNTIYF. CDR3 sequence (DNA): TGTGCCAGCAGCTTAGCGGGGGGTACTGGAAACACCATATATTTT.

The rearrangement uses TRBV27 and TRBJ1-2; 7 positions match TRBD1. The length of the CDR3 is 15 residues. V shed 6 bases and J 4 bases; nucleotides not matched to a gene: 11. In germline, CDR1 is MNHEY, CDR2 SMNVEV (reference sequence). The chain's CDR3 is CASRVDRESPYGYTF. CDR3 coding DNA: TGTGCCAGCAGAGTAGACAGGGAGAGCCCCTATGGCTACACCTTC.

The chain carries TRBV29-1 and TRBJ2-1; possibly TRBD2 for D (5 bases). The CDR3 loop spans 15 amino acids. Deletions cut 3 bases from V and 2 bases from J, with 14 bases between. CDR1 is SQVTM, CDR2 ANQGSEA, per germline. The CDR3 spells CSVEDVNGAYNEQFF. CDR3 coding DNA: TGCAGCGTTGAGGATGTCAACGGGGCCTACAATGAGCAGTTCTTC.

For the CDR3, the DNA is TGTGCCAGCAGTTTATCTGGGGGGGCCCACACTGAAGCTTTCTTT. As protein: CASSLSGGAHTEAFF. V is TRBV27 and J is TRBJ1-1, with D possibly matching TRBD1 (6 bases). The CDR3 extends over 15 amino acids. Germline lookup yields CDR1 MNHEY and CDR2 SMNVEV (reference sequence). The ends were cut back, 0 bases at V and 3 bases at J, with 11 bases in the middle.

This rearrangement joins TRBV29-1 to TRBJ2-4; D is unresolved. The germline V gene has CDR1 SQVTM and CDR2 ANQGSEA. The V gene lost 4 bases and the J gene lost 8 bases, with 12 bases spanning the gap. The CDR3 loop spans 12 amino acids. The CDR3 spells CSVGHPEDIQYF. CDR3 bases: TGCAGCGTTGGCCACCCTGAGGACATTCAGTACTTC.

The chain employs TRBV14 and TRBJ1-2, with 8 bases aligning to TRBD1. CDR3 length: 16 residues. V gave up 1 base and J gave up 4 bases; unmatched junction bases: 8. CDR1 is SGHDN and CDR2 is FVKESK in the germline V gene. The CDR3 DNA follows: TGTGCCAGCAGCCAAGGAGGCAGGGGGCTACTCTATGGCTACACCTTC. It encodes CASSQGGRGLLYGYTF.

The CDR3 coding sequence is TGTGCCAGCAGTTACTCGTACAGGGGAGGCTATGGCTACACCTTC. It encodes CASSYSYRGGYGYTF. The V and J genes are TRBV6-5 and TRBJ1-2, with TRBD1 matching 7 bases. Germline CDR1 and CDR2: MNHEY and SVGAGI. The CDR3 spans 15 residues. V gave up 0 bases and J gave up 4 bases; unmatched junction bases: 5.

The genes are TRBV6-5 and TRBJ1-2, with D possibly matching TRBD1 (6 bases). The CDR3 covers 16 residues. Looked up from germline, CDR1 is MNHEY and CDR2 is SVGAGI. The V end lost 0 bases, the J end lost 4 bases, and 15 bases lay between the germline ends. CDR3 DNA: TGTGCCAGCAGTTACTCGGGGGCCACGGGCCCCTATGGCTACACCTTC. Amino acid sequence: CASSYSGATGPYGYTF.